The rows below give T cell receptor beta chains drawn from one sample of a study of blood T cell repertoires in COVID-19. Some clones are missing from TCRdb's copy, which holds only in-frame ones; the method was immunoSEQ multiplex PCR. The sample includes about 72,000 clones, just over 85% of them seen just once. The sequenced sample consisted of peripheral blood. These receptors all come from a man aged 30 to 45 with acute or convalescent COVID-19. CDR3s include the opening cysteine and the closing phenylalanine or tryptophan. Fields, in order: V gene, J gene, CDR3 protein.

>TRBV7-9|TRBJ2-7
CASSTPGSSDEQYF
>TRBV4-2|TRBJ2-7
CASSQDYRDNEQYF
>TRBV7-9|TRBJ2-3
CASSLGRGLSTDTQYF
>TRBV7-9|TRBJ1-5
CASSEGGFSNQPQHF
>TRBV30|TRBJ2-2
CAWRARGRTGELFF
>TRBV18|TRBJ2-2
CASSPLSGHTGELFF
>TRBV28|TRBJ1-2
CASSLRPSYGYTF
>TRBV6-5|TRBJ1-1
CASSIGAEAFF
>TRBV5-1|TRBJ1-5
CASSLTGNSNQPQHF
>TRBV6-2/TRBV6-3|TRBJ2-2
CASSRNRANTGELFF
>TRBV11-2|TRBJ2-1
CASSLSAGNSNEQFF
>TRBV5-4|TRBJ1-1
CATSGGSEAFF
>TRBV19|TRBJ2-3
CASSIRETDTQYF
>TRBV7-9|TRBJ1-1
CASSLPTTGRNTEAFF
>TRBV28|TRBJ1-6
CASSYRGHNSPLHF
>TRBV27|TRBJ2-3
CASRDGGEDTQYF
>TRBV28|TRBJ1-1
CASPPRGTVTEAFF
>TRBV13|TRBJ2-5
CASSPTSGTSKETQYF
>TRBV13|TRBJ2-1
CASSLRTYLDNEQFF
>TRBV3-1/TRBV3-2|TRBJ1-3
CASSTRGAGNTIYF
>TRBV7-2|TRBJ2-1
CASSPRYSAGGNEQFF
>TRBV7-9|TRBJ2-5
CASSQSQGWETQYF
>TRBV27|TRBJ2-5
CASNPQGAGETQYF
>TRBV4-1|TRBJ2-7
CASSQGVVSSDYEQYF
>TRBV5-1|TRBJ2-7
CASSGQGDYEQYF
>TRBV28|TRBJ1-2
CASSPPTGTNYGYTF
>TRBV9|TRBJ1-2
CASSAKQGASGYTF
>TRBV30|TRBJ1-1
CAWSPTLTGVTEAFF
>TRBV5-1|TRBJ1-1
CASSFVGEPEAFF
>TRBV27|TRBJ2-1
CASSLTGSGYNEQFF
>TRBV7-9|TRBJ2-5
CASSPPLAGDETQYF
>TRBV21-1|TRBJ2-1
CASSKAPGLAGGEPYNEQFF
>TRBV4-3|TRBJ2-1
CASSQAPGDEQFF
>TRBV6-1|TRBJ2-5
CASSELIGQGGETQYF
>TRBV28|TRBJ1-4
CASRYRALGEKLFF
>TRBV2|TRBJ2-5
CASGRTGQETQYF
>TRBV11-3|TRBJ2-1
CASSLDGGSGDEQFF
>TRBV7-2|TRBJ1-1
CASRRGQAVNTEAFF
>TRBV28|TRBJ1-1
CASRTETEAFF
>TRBV7-2|TRBJ2-1
CASSFSGPYNEQFF
>TRBV10-3|TRBJ2-7
CAISEGDRASYEQYF
>TRBV6-2/TRBV6-3|TRBJ2-1
CASSYSLIRSYNEQFF
>TRBV27|TRBJ1-4
CASSAAGGTNEKLFF
>TRBV25-1|TRBJ2-1
CASTRGSGFYNEQFF
>TRBV7-2|TRBJ1-4
CASSSFGSGEKLFF
>TRBV7-8|TRBJ2-3
CASTARITDTQYF
>TRBV5-1|TRBJ2-3
CASSLEGGADTQYF
>TRBV5-8|TRBJ2-5
CASSFGVLETQYF
>TRBV29-1|TRBJ2-1
CSVEVGTSGINEQFF
>TRBV7-8|TRBJ2-7
CASSLHPAGNEQYF
>TRBV4-1|TRBJ2-7
CASSQGSQGRSYEQYF
>TRBV4-2|TRBJ2-3
CASSPTGVGTDTQYF
>TRBV14|TRBJ2-7
CASSPLQGLMDEQYF